Listed below are T cell receptor beta chains from one sample, sequenced in a study of monozygotic twins with inflammatory bowel disease. TCRdb re-called the 5' RACE reads; one entry per CDR3 protein, DNA not given. The table for this sample gives about 41,000 distinct CDR3 sequences. The sample taken for sequencing was blood. These receptors were collected from a human donor with ulcerative colitis or Crohn's disease, or a healthy co-twin of an affected twin (not recorded which). Both conserved end residues are part of each CDR3. The listing skips clone size in some rows; elsewhere it reads once, few, many or a size class.

j_call v_call clone_size cdr3_aa
TRBJ1-2 TRBV29-1 NA CSVLGTEGGDTNYGYTF
TRBJ2-1 TRBV7-3 NA CASSTAPGTLNEQFF
TRBJ1-3 TRBV5-1 NA CASSGDSSSGNTIYF
TRBJ2-3 TRBV5-1 NA CASSLKDTQYF
TRBJ2-1 TRBV10-1 NA CASTSYHREKAPNEQFF
TRBJ2-1 TRBV30 NA CAWGFPGYNEQFF
TRBJ2-1 TRBV7-9 NA CASSLGPSGSVEQFF
TRBJ2-7 TRBV19 NA CASSTDTFYEQYF
TRBJ1-2 TRBV5-5 NA CASSRTGTYGYTF
TRBJ2-6 TRBV7-6 NA CASSLPGTGANVLTF
TRBJ1-1 TRBV6-5 NA CASSYSWLMTEAFF
TRBJ1-1 TRBV12-3/TRBV12-4 medium-sized CASSPRVAQTEAFF
TRBJ2-7 TRBV20-1 NA CSARNPSRIYEQYF
TRBJ1-5 TRBV27 NA CASSIYRDQPQHF
TRBJ1-5 TRBV7-2 NA CASSLEGTGQHF
TRBJ1-3 TRBV20-1 NA CSARDWGTGNTIYF
TRBJ2-5 TRBV13 NA CASSAGTLSETQYF
TRBJ1-1 TRBV30 NA CAWRKSDLNTEAFF
TRBJ1-6 TRBV4-3 NA CASRGQGESSPLHF
TRBJ2-7 TRBV5-1 NA CASSLADYEQYF
TRBJ1-1 TRBV20-1 NA CSESSSGIEAFF
TRBJ1-4 TRBV5-1 NA CASSRSGVGEEKLFF
TRBJ2-5 TRBV6-2/TRBV6-3 NA CASSRHGTAMQETQYF
TRBJ1-1 TRBV15 NA CATSRVGRGIEAFF